This T cell receptor beta chain was identified in a study of PD-L1 blockade in urothelial cancer. For the study at large: Patients with male sex and bladder-origin urothelial cancer accounted for most of the roughly 30 enrolled. Findings and limits, study-wide: Blood TCR clonality below the median before treatment was a predictor of better survival.

It was locally advanced or metastatic urothelial carcinoma that patients had. Assay used: immunoSEQ multiplex PCR; TCRdb lists only in-frame clones, some missing. In the table there are 80,000 to 130,000 clones, 91% of which are singletons. Of note for this clone: What it binds is not known.

Material: PBMCs, obtained around atezolizumab (anti-PD-L1) treatment. The sequence was collected from a woman older than 75 with urothelial cancer.

In DNA form, the CDR3 reads TGTGCCAGTATCGACGCGGCCCTAAGAGCTTTCTTT. It encodes CASIDAALRAFF. The chain uses TRBV19 and TRBJ1-1, with unresolved D. The germline gives CDR1 LNHDA, CDR2 SQIVND (reference sequence). Trimming left V 7 bases short and J 10 bases short, with 16 bases between. This CDR3 region has 12 residues.